The following is a T cell receptor (beta chain) sequence with its context. Its antigen is as yet unknown. This entry is derived from a study of cytomegalovirus exposure and HLA in healthy donors. Findings and caveats of the study: A later analysis showed that HLA-associated TCR beta chains had undergone more clonal expansion than equally common others. Presence/absence analyses rested on an assumption that sequencing depth was roughly uniform across donors.

This CDR3 contains 15 residues. The junction had 11 bases not matched to a gene; V was cut back by 6 bases and J by 7 bases. Germline values: CDR1 MRHNA, CDR2 SNTAGT. With 60 Vbeta and 13 Jbeta primers, the PCR was carried out. The method was immunoSEQ multiplex PCR; TCRdb's version includes in-frame clones alone and lacks a portion of them. Seen here are about 200,000 clones, over 60% observed once, and the top ten hold roughly 0.62%. This chain uses TRBV6-4 with TRBJ1-4; 7 nucleotides agree with TRBD1. This receptor was taken from a man aged 18 to 29 in good health and CMV-seronegative. Sequencing used PBMCs. The chain's CDR3 is CASSPSDREGEKLFF. CDR3 DNA sequence: TGTGCCAGCAGCCCCAGCGACAGGGAAGGTGAAAAACTGTTTTTT.